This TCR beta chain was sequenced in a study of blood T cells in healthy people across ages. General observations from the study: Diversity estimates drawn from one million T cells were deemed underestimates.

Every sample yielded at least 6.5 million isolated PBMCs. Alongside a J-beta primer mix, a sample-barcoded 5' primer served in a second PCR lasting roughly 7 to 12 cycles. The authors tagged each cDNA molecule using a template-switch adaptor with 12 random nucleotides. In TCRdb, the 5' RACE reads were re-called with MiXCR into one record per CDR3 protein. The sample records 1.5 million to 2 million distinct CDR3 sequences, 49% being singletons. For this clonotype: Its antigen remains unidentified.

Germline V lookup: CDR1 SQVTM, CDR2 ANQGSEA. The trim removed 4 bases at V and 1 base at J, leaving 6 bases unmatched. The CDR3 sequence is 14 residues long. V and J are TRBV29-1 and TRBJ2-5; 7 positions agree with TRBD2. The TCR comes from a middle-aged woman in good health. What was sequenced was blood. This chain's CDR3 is CSVGTSGGQETQYF. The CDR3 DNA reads TGCAGCGTTGGGACTAGTGGGGGCCAAGAGACCCAGTACTTC.